This T cell receptor beta chain came from a study of T cell responses to AZD1222 COVID-19 vaccine. The germline CDR1 and CDR2 sequences are MGHRA and YSYEKL. The CDR3 runs to 15 residues. Details on this clone: The junction does not match germline at one end; this may be a read error.

Sequenced by immunoSEQ multiplex PCR; TCRdb stores in-frame clones only, minus some. The repertoire holds tens of thousands of clones, with around 84% as singletons. This sequence originates from an adult in good health. Sequences were derived from peripheral blood, sampled on day 0 of AZD1222 vaccination. The chain carries TRBV4-1 and TRBJ2-2; the D gene is possibly TRBD1 (6 bases). In DNA, the CDR3 is TGCGCCAGCAGCTCACAGGGATTGAACCCCGGGGAGCTGTTTTTT. Protein product: CASSSQGLNPGELFF.